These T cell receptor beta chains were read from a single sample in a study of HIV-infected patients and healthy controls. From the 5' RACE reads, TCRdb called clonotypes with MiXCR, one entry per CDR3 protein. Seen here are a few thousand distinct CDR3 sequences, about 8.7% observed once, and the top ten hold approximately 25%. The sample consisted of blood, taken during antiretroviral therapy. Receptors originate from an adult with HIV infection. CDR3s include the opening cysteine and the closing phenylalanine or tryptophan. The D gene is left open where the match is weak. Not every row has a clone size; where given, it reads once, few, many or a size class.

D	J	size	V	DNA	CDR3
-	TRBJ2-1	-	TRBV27	TGTGCCAGCAGTCTGAGACAGCCCCACAATGAGCAGTTCTTC	CASSLRQPHNEQFF
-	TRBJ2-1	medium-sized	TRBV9	TGTGCCAGCAGCACACGGGACTACAATGAGCAGTTCTTC	CASSTRDYNEQFF
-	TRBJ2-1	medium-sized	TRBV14	TGTGCCAGCAGCCAAGGACTAGGGGCCTACAATGAGCAGTTCTTC	CASSQGLGAYNEQFF
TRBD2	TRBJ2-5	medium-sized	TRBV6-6	TGTGCCAGCAGTTTCGGACTAGCGGTGCAAGAGACCCAGTACTTC	CASSFGLAVQETQYF
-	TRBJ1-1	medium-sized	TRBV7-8	TGTGCCAGCAGCTTAGGGAGCACTGAAGCTTTCTTT	CASSLGSTEAFF
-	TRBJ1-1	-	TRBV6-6	TGTGCCAGCAGTTACTCGGAGGGGTTCACTGAAGCTTTCTTT	CASSYSEGFTEAFF
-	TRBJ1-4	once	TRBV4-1	TGCGCCAGCAGCCAGGACTTGGAAAAACTGTTTTTT	CASSQDLEKLFF
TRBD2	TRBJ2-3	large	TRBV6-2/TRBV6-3	TGTGCCAGCAGTTACGGTGGAGCTAGCGGGGTGGTTTTT	CASSYGGASGVVF
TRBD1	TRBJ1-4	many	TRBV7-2	TGTGCCAGCAGCTTAGGACAGGGACGGGGTGAAAAACTGTTTTTT	CASSLGQGRGEKLFF
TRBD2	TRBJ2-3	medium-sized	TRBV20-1	TGCAGTACCTCCTCGTATCCTGGCGGGAGACTCACAGATACGCAGTATTTT	CSTSSYPGGRLTDTQYF
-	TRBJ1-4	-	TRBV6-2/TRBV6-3	TGTGCCAGCAGTAGAGCCGGGACGGTTAATGAAAAACTGTTTTTT	CASSRAGTVNEKLFF
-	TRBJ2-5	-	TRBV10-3	TGTGCCATCAGTGAGTCCGGGGAGACCCAGTACTTC	CAISESGETQYF
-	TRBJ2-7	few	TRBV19	TGTGCCAGTAGTATGGGGACCCTCTCCTACGAGCAGTACTTC	CASSMGTLSYEQYF
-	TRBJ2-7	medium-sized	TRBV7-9	TGTGCCAGCAGCTTAGCTGAGGGGAAGCTCGTCGAGCAGTACTTC	CASSLAEGKLVEQYF
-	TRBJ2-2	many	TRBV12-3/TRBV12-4	TGTGCCAGCAGTTTAGGTTCCAGGGTTAAGACCGGGGAGCTGTTTTTT	CASSLGSRVKTGELFF
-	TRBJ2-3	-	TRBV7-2	TGTGCCAGCAGCTTAGCGACTGGACAGCACACAGATACGCAGTATTTT	CASSLATGQHTDTQYF
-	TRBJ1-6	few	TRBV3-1	TGTGCCAGCAGCCAAGATTGGGGGGCGCGGAATTCACCCCTCCACTTT	CASSQDWGARNSPLHF
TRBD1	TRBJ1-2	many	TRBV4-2	TGTGCCAGCAGCCGAGAGGACAGGTCTAACTATGGCTACACCTTC	CASSREDRSNYGYTF
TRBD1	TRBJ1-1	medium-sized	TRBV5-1	TGCGCCAGCAGCTTTACAGGGGCGAACACTGAAGCTTTCTTT	CASSFTGANTEAFF
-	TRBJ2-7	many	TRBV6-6	TGTGCCAGCACTCCCGGCGGGGGCTTTACCTCCTACGAGCAGTACTTC	CASTPGGGFTSYEQYF
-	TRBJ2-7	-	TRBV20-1	TGCAGTGCTAGAGAGGGCGCGTACGAGCAGTACTTC	CSAREGAYEQYF
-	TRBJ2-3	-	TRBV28	TGTGCCAGCAGTGACCCTACAGATACGCAGTATTTT	CASSDPTDTQYF
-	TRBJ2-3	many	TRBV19	TGTGCCAGTAGTGCAACCTCCTTCACCAGCACAGATACGCAGTATTTT	CASSATSFTSTDTQYF
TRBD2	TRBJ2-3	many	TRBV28	TGTGCCAGCAGGACTAGCGGGGGGGGCACAGATACGCAGTATTTT	CASRTSGGGTDTQYF
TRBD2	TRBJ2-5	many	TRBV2	TGTGCCACACCACGTAGCGGGGCGGGCCAAGAGACCCAGTACTTC	CATPRSGAGQETQYF
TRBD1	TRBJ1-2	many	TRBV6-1	TGTGCCAGCAAGACCAGGGGGTCTAACTATGGCTACACCTTC	CASKTRGSNYGYTF
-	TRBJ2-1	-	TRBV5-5	TGTGCCAGCAGCTTGCCCCGCCGGAATGAGCAGTTCTTC	CASSLPRRNEQFF
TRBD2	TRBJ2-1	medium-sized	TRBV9	TGTGCCAGCAGCGTCCAGACTAGCGGGAGCTTCGAGCAGTTCTTC	CASSVQTSGSFEQFF
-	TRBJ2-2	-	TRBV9	TGTGCCAGCAGCGTAGGAGACGGGCTAGGGGAGCTGTTTTTT	CASSVGDGLGELFF
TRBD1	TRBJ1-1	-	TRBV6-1	TGTGCCAGCAGTCCCGGGACAGGGACATTTGACGCTTTCTTT	CASSPGTGTFDAFF
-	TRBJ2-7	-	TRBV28	TGTGCCAGCAGTTTTGAGAACAGCCCCTCCTACGAGCAGTACTTC	CASSFENSPSYEQYF
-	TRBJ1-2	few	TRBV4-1	TGCGCCAGCAGCCAACCCATGACCCAATCCGGCGGCTACACCTTC	CASSQPMTQSGGYTF
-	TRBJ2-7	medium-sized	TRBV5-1	TGCGCCAGCAGCTTGGAAGCGGGTAAACTCTACGAGCAGTACTTC	CASSLEAGKLYEQYF
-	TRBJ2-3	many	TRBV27	TGTGCCAGCAGTTACCTAACTAGCACAGATACGCAGTATTTT	CASSYLTSTDTQYF
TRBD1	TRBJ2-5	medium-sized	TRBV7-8	TGTGCCAGCAGCTTAGTGACAGGGAAGGGGTACCAAGAGACCCAGTACTTC	CASSLVTGKGYQETQYF
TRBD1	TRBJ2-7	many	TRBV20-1	TGCAGTGCTATCCGGGACAGTGGGACGTGGGAGCAGTACTTC	CSAIRDSGTWEQYF
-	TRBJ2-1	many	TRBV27	TGTGCCAGCAGTTTGCTGGGAAGGGAGAATGAGCAGTTCTTC	CASSLLGRENEQFF
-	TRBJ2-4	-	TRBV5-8	TGTGCCAGCAGCTTGATGCGGCCAGCCAAAAACATTCAGTACTTC	CASSLMRPAKNIQYF
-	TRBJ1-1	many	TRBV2	TGTGCCAGCAGTGGAGTGCAGGGTTCCATCCTGAACACTGAAGCTTTCTTT	CASSGVQGSILNTEAFF
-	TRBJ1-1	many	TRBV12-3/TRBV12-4	TGTGCCAGCAGTTTAGGGGACATTCGGATTGCTTTCTTT	CASSLGDIRIAFF
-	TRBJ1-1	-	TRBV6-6	TGTGCCAGTCGAACGACGCGGAACACTGAAGCTTTCTTT	CASRTTRNTEAFF
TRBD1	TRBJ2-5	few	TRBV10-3	TGTGCCATCAGCCGGACAGGGGCTAACCAAGAGACCCAGTACTTC	CAISRTGANQETQYF